These T cell receptor beta chains were read from a single sample in a study of tumor-infiltrating lymphocytes in primary liver carcinoma. TCRdb passed the multiplex PCR reads through MiXCR, listing each CDR3 protein once. Here the sample spans 200,000 or so distinct CDR3 sequences, roughly two thirds being singletons. The sample was peripheral blood. These TCRs come from an older woman with primary liver carcinoma and hepatitis B virus infection. Each CDR3 is given with its conserved first and last residue. A D gene is named only where the DNA matches it firmly. Part of the rows lack a size; the others show once, few, many or a class for expanded clones.

j_call clone_size v_call d_call cdr3_nt cdr3_aa
TRBJ1-3 few TRBV7-8 NA TGTGCCAGCAGCTTCGACAGCTCTGGAAACACCATATATTTT CASSFDSSGNTIYF
TRBJ1-3 NA TRBV12-5 NA TGTGCTAGTGGTTCGGGGATCTCTGGAAACACCATGTATTTT CASGSGISGNTMYF
TRBJ2-1 NA TRBV5-1 TRBD1 TGCGCCAGCAGCCTCGGGACAGGGTACACCTACAATGAGCAGTTCTTC CASSLGTGYTYNEQFF
TRBJ2-1 NA TRBV13 NA TGTGCCAGCTCCAGCTTAATAGGGTCAGGGCCAAAGAACAATGAGCAGTTCTTC CASSSLIGSGPKNNEQFF
TRBJ1-3 NA TRBV28 NA TGTGCCAGCAGTTTATACGGGCAGGGGACTGGAAACACCATATATTTT CASSLYGQGTGNTIYF
TRBJ1-5 once TRBV6-1 TRBD1 TGTGCCAGCTGTGGGACAGGCCGAAGCAATCAACCCCAGCATTTT CASCGTGRSNQPQHF
TRBJ2-7 NA TRBV11-2 NA TGTGCCAGCAGCTTAGATTTAGCCGGGCTCCACGAGCAGTACTTC CASSLDLAGLHEQYF
TRBJ2-7 once TRBV29-1 NA TGCGGCGTCGCTTACTCCCGGGTGTTGTACTTC CGVAYSRVLYF
TRBJ2-7 NA TRBV11-2 NA TGTGCCAGCAACCCCCCGGACTCGAGCTCCTACGAGCAGTACTTT CASNPPDSSSYEQYF
TRBJ2-5 NA TRBV28 TRBD2 TGTACCAGCAGTTCCAACCGAGCGGGAGCAGAGACCCAGTACTTC CTSSSNRAGAETQYF